This TCR beta chain is from a study of T cells in Graves' hyperthyroidism and ophthalmopathy. Study-wide findings and caveats: Ophthalmopathy was distinguished from stable hyperthyroidism by 13 V-J signatures. Blood held most thyroid clonotypes expanded above 0.001 frequency.

No ophthalmopathy progression within 18 months constituted stable Graves' hyperthyroidism. Reasons for excluding patients were uncontrolled infection, other autoimmune disease, pregnancy or lactation. CDR1 MNHEY and CDR2 SMNVEV come from the germline V gene (reference sequence). V was clipped by 0 bases and J by 7 bases, with 6 bases between them. The CDR3 runs 13 residues. Amplification of TCR beta CDR3 regions was performed using RNA transcripts as template. HTBI primers were the set used in a first-round RT-PCR of the TCR CDR3. TCRdb passed the multiplex PCR reads through MiXCR, listing each CDR3 protein once. The sample carries nearly 750,000 distinct CDR3 sequences, around 40% recorded once. Of note for this clonotype: What it binds is unknown.

The sequence derives from a woman between 35 and 50 years old with Graves' hyperthyroidism. The chain is built from TRBV27 and TRBJ2-2; D ambiguous. The sample comprised blood. CDR3 residues: CASSLSISGELFF. CDR3 nucleotides: TGTGCCAGCAGTTTATCGATCAGCGGGGAGCTGTTTTTT.